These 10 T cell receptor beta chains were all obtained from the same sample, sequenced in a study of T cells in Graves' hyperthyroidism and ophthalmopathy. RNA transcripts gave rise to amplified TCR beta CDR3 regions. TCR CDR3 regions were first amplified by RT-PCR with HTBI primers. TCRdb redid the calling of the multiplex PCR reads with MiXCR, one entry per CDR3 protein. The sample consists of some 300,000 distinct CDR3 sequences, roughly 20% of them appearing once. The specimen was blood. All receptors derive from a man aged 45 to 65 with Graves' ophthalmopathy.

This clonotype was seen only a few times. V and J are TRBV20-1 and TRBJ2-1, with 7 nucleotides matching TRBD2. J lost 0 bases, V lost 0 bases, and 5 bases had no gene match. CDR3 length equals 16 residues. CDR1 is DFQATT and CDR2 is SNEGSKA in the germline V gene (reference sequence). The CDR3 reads CSARDLGGSSYNEQFF. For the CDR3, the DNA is TGCAGTGCTAGAGATCTAGGCGGGAGCTCCTACAATGAGCAGTTCTTC.

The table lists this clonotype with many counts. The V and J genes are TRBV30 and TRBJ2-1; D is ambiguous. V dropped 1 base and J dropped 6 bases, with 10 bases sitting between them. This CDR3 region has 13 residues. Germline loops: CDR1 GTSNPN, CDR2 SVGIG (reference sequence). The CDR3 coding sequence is TGTGCCTGGAGTGCCCTATCTCTCAATGAGCAGTTCTTC. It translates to CAWSALSLNEQFF.

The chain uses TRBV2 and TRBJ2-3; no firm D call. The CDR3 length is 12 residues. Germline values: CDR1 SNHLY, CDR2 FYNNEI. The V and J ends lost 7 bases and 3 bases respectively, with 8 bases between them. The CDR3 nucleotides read TGTGCCAGCAAGCTGGCGACAGATACGCAGTATTTT. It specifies CASKLATDTQYF.

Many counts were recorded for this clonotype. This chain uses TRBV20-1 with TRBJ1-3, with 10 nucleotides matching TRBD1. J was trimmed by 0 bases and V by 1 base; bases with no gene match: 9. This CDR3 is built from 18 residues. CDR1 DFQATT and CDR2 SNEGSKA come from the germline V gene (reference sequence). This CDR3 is CSARAPARTGGSGNTIYF. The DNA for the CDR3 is TGCAGTGCTAGAGCCCCGGCTAGGACAGGGGGCTCTGGAAACACCATATATTTT.

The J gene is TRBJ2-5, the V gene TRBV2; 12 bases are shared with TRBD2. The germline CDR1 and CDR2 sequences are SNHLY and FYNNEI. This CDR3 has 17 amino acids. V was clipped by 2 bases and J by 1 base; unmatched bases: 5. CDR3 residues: CASSELAGGPAQETQYF. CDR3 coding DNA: TGTGCCAGCAGTGAACTAGCGGGAGGGCCGGCCCAAGAGACCCAGTACTTC.

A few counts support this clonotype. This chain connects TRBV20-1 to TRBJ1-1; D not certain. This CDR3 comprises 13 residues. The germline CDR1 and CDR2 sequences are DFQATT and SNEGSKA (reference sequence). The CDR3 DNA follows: TGCAGGAAGATAAGGAGTCGAGACACTGAAGCTTTCTTT. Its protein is CRKIRSRDTEAFF.

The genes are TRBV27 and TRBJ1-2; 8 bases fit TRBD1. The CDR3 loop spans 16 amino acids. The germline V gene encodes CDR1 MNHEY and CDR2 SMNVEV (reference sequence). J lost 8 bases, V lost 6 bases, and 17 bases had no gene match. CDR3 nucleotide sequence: TGTGCCAGCAGCTCGAGACTCCAGGGGGCGCGAGTAGGCTACACCTTC. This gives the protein CASSSRLQGARVGYTF.

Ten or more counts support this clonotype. The CDR3 loop reads CASSLGPIKATSGRSDTQYF. CDR3 DNA sequence: TGTGCCAGCAGCTTGGGACCAATCAAAGCGACTAGCGGGAGGTCAGATACGCAGTATTTT. The rearrangement uses TRBV7-6 and TRBJ2-3; 13 bases map to TRBD2. The CDR3 length is 20 residues. Germline V gene data show CDR1 as SGHVS and CDR2 as FNYEAQ. With V trimmed by 3 bases and J by 4 bases, 16 bases remained unmatched.

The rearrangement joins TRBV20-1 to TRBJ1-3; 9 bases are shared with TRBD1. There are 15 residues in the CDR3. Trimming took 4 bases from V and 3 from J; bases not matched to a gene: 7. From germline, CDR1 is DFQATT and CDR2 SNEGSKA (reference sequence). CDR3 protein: CSATRDRAGGNTIYF. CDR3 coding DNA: TGCAGTGCTACCCGGGACAGGGCAGGTGGAAACACCATATATTTT.

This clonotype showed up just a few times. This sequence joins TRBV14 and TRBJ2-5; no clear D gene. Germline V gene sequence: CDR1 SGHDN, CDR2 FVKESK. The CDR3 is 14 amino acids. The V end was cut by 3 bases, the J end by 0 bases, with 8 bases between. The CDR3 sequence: CASSHRSYQETQYF. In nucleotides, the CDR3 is TGTGCCAGCAGCCATCGGTCGTACCAAGAGACCCAGTACTTC.